These 30 T cell receptor beta chains came from one sample sequenced in a study of T cell responses to AZD1222 COVID-19 vaccine (dated by TCRdb to the early 2020s). The time point label on this specimen signifies: baseline before first vaccination. Library prep was done by the immunoSEQ multiplex PCR assay. Entries here come from immuneACCESS through TCRdb and include only in-frame sequences with V and J called. Some clones fail to appear in such tables; in the studies checked, an unresolved V gene covers under half of the shortfall, and the cause of the remainder is unknown. The sample profile shows 70,000 to 90,000 clones; approximately 82% of them were found once. The top ten clonotypes cover about 21% of the sample. This material consisted of peripheral blood, taken on day 0 of AZD1222 vaccination. Every receptor here comes from an adult in good health.

This clone has only a few counts. The rearrangement links TRBV5-1 to TRBJ2-1; the match to TRBD2 covers 8 bases. The CDR3 sequence is 14 residues long. Germline trimming cut 2 bases from V and 5 bases from J; bases unmatched to any gene: 3. Germline lookup yields CDR1 SGHRS and CDR2 YFSETQ. This chain's CDR3 is CASSLGLAHNEQFF. In DNA form, the CDR3 reads TGCGCCAGCAGCTTAGGACTAGCTCACAATGAGCAGTTCTTC.

J is TRBJ2-1 and V is TRBV27; 9 bases match TRBD2. V lost 2 bases to trimming and J lost 6 bases; unmatched junction nucleotides: 8. Germline lookup yields CDR1 MNHEY and CDR2 SMNVEV (reference sequence). CDR3 size: 16 residues. The CDR3 DNA reads TGTGCCAGCAGTTTACTGGGGACTAGCCAGGCCAATGAGCAGTTCTTC. Translation: CASSLLGTSQANEQFF.

The rearrangement uses TRBV2 and TRBJ2-3; D is possibly TRBD1 (6 bases). Germline CDR1 reads SNHLY; CDR2 reads FYNNEI. V lost 1 base and J 3 bases, leaving 8 bases between the germline ends. The CDR3 consists of 14 residues. The CDR3 region has the DNA TGTGCCAGCAGTGAAGGAGGGGGAACAGATACGCAGTATTTT. Its translation is CASSEGGGTDTQYF.

The rearrangement links TRBV6-5 to TRBJ2-1; 8 bases are shared with TRBD2. The germline V gene encodes CDR1 MNHEY and CDR2 SVGAGI. The CDR3 is made up of 14 amino acids. V lost 5 bases and J lost 5; bases outside the gene matches: 5. The CDR3 nucleotides are TGTGCCAGCAGTACTAGCGGACGCGACAATGAGCAGTTCTTC. Its translation is CASSTSGRDNEQFF.

The chain has TRBV6-5 and TRBJ1-2, with 7 bases aligning to TRBD1. Trimming removed 5 bases from V and 6 bases from J; junction bases left unmatched: 6. The CDR3 has 13 amino acids. Germline V gene lookup returns CDR1 MNHEY and CDR2 SVGAGI. For the CDR3, the DNA is TGTGCCAGCAGTCGACAGGGTTACGATGGCTACACCTTC. Translation gives CASSRQGYDGYTF.

V usage is TRBV3-1 (or the pseudogene TRBV3-2) and J usage is TRBJ2-3; weak D call: TRBD2 (5 bases). V was clipped by 4 bases and J by 2 bases, with 22 bases between them. The CDR3 runs to 18 residues. CDR1 is LGHDT and CDR2 is YNNKEL in the germline V gene (reference sequence). The CDR3 reads CASSPIPLLVGYTDTQYF. The CDR3 DNA reads TGTGCCAGCAGCCCCATACCCCTACTAGTGGGTTACACAGATACGCAGTATTTT.

The CDR3 region has the DNA TGTGCCAGCAGGCTCATGGGACAGGGCTACGAGCAGTACTTC. The encoded protein is CASRLMGQGYEQYF. The V call is TRBV27, the J call TRBJ2-7; 9 bases are shared with TRBD1. The CDR3 contains 14 residues. The J segment lost 3 bases and the V segment lost 6 bases, leaving 6 bases of the junction unmatched. The germline gives CDR1 MNHEY, CDR2 SMNVEV (reference sequence).

This clone was recorded a few times. This chain links TRBV27 with TRBJ1-2; no clear D gene. V gave up 0 bases and J gave up 3 bases, with 8 bases separating them. CDR1 and CDR2 from the germline V gene are MNHEY and SMNVEV (reference sequence). The CDR3 loop spans 14 amino acids. CDR3 region: CASSLSLSDYGYTF. In DNA, the CDR3 is TGTGCCAGCAGTTTATCACTCAGCGACTATGGCTACACCTTC.

V is TRBV5-1 and J is TRBJ2-1, with a possible D match to TRBD2 (6 bases). This CDR3 comprises 15 residues. V was pared by 1 base and J by 1 base, with 9 bases between. In germline, CDR1 is SGHRS, CDR2 YFSETQ. The CDR3 coding sequence is TGCGCCAGCAGCTTGTACGGGAGTTCCTACAATGAGCAGTTCTTC. Its protein is CASSLYGSSYNEQFF.

The chain carries TRBV3-1 (or the pseudogene TRBV3-2) and TRBJ1-1; TRBD1 might be the D (5 bases). The CDR3 sequence is 14 residues long. Germline lookup yields CDR1 LGHDT and CDR2 YNNKEL (reference sequence). V lost 4 bases, J lost 5 bases, and 14 bases lay in between. This CDR3 reads CASSPTVVGTEAFF. The CDR3, as DNA: TGTGCCAGCAGCCCGACAGTTGTGGGGACTGAAGCTTTCTTT.

This clone was recorded a few times. The rearrangement uses TRBV28 and TRBJ2-5; no reliable D call. This CDR3 region has 11 residues. Germline V gene data show CDR1 as MDHEN and CDR2 as SYDVKM. Trimming left V 3 bases short and J 5 bases short, with 4 bases between. This CDR3 reads CASSLEETQYF. Here the CDR3 DNA reads TGTGCCAGCAGTTTGGAGGAGACCCAGTACTTC. Combining the CDR3 with reference TRBV28 and TRBJ2-5 gives the whole variable domain DVKVTQSSRYLVKRTGEKVFLECVQDMDHENMFWYRQDPGLGLRLIYFSYDVKMKEKGDIPEGYSVSREKKERFSLILESASTNQTSMYLCASSLEETQYFGPGTRLLVL.

V gene TRBV30 combines with J gene TRBJ2-7; D is unclear. The CDR3 is made up of 14 amino acids. Germline values: CDR1 GTSNPN, CDR2 SVGIG (reference sequence). The V and J ends lost 3 bases and 4 bases respectively, with 16 bases between them. CDR3: CAWRAILGSYEQYF. In nucleotides, the CDR3 is TGTGCCTGGAGGGCGATTCTTGGGTCATACGAGCAGTACTTC.

This clone turned up a few times. The V and J genes are TRBV6-5 and TRBJ2-5; 7 bases line up with TRBD1. This CDR3 spans 14 amino acids. Germline CDR1 reads MNHEY; CDR2 reads SVGAGI. V was pared by 4 bases and J by 4 bases, with 6 bases of the junction left unmatched. This CDR3 is CASSSGQSGETQYF. CDR3 bases: TGTGCCAGCAGTTCGGGACAGTCCGGAGAGACCCAGTACTTC.

CDR3 in DNA: TGTGCCAGCAGCTTGGGAGGGGGCGCGAAAGGCTACACCTTC. Translating gives CASSLGGGAKGYTF. The chain recombines TRBV5-4 with TRBJ1-2, with 7 bases aligning to TRBD1. The CDR3 is 14 amino acids. J gave up 8 bases and V 0 bases, and 7 bases lay outside the gene matches. The germline V gene has CDR1 SGHNT and CDR2 YYREEE (reference sequence). The full variable domain, in which reference TRBV5-4 and TRBJ1-2 provide the parts outside the CDR3, is ETGVTQSPTHLIKTRGQQVTLRCSSQSGHNTVSWYQQALGQGPQFIFQYYREEENGRGNFPPRFSGLQFPNYSSELNVNALELDDSALYLCASSLGGGAKGYTFGSGTRLTVV.

The J gene is TRBJ2-2, the V gene TRBV10-1; 10 nucleotides align to TRBD2. CDR1 is WNHNN, CDR2 SYGVQD, per germline (reference sequence). The CDR3 runs 14 residues. J was trimmed by 5 bases and V by 11 bases; bases with no gene match: 8. CDR3 residues: CAYRTSGSTGELFF. The CDR3 DNA reads as TGCGCCTATCGGACTAGCGGTTCAACCGGGGAGCTGTTTTTT.

The chain joins TRBV5-1 to TRBJ2-5; 9 bases line up with TRBD1. V trimming: 3 bases; J trimming: 4 bases; junction bases outside the gene matches: 1. The CDR3 consists of 13 residues. Germline V gene data show CDR1 as SGHRS and CDR2 as YFSETQ. CDR3 loop: CASSSQGAETQYF. CDR3 nucleotides: TGCGCCAGCAGCTCACAGGGGGCAGAGACCCAGTACTTC.

The chain joins TRBV19 to TRBJ2-1; TRBD2 matches 11 bases. In germline, CDR1 is LNHDA, CDR2 SQIVND (reference sequence). The junction had 20 bases not matched to a gene; V was cut back by 5 bases and J by 8 bases. The CDR3 extends over 19 amino acids. This CDR3 reads CASSETSGSQLGAGHEQFF. The DNA for the CDR3 is TGTGCCAGTAGTGAAACTAGCGGGAGTCAGTTGGGCGCGGGCCATGAGCAGTTCTTC.

V gene TRBV18 combines with J gene TRBJ1-1; the D is unclear. V was pared by 6 bases and J by 5 bases, with 7 bases between. The CDR3 spans 11 residues. In germline, CDR1 is KGHSH, CDR2 LQKENI. CDR3 sequence (DNA): TGTGCCAGCTCGTTAGGGACTGAAGCTTTCTTT. Translation: CASSLGTEAFF. Variable domain in full (rest from reference TRBV18 and TRBJ1-1): NAGVMQNPRHLVRRRGQEARLRCSPMKGHSHVYWYRQLPEEGLKFMVYLQKENIIDESGMPKERFSAEFPKEGPSILRIQQVVRGDSAAYFCASSLGTEAFFGQGTRLTVV.

The genes are TRBV5-1 and TRBJ2-3; perhaps D is TRBD1 or TRBD2 (5 bases each). Germline assignment: CDR1 SGHRS and CDR2 YFSETQ. The CDR3 contains 14 residues. Between the trimmed V and J ends, which lost 0 bases and 4 bases, there was a span of 9 bases. This CDR3 reads CASSLGQRADTQYF. The DNA of the CDR3 is TGCGCCAGCAGCTTGGGACAGAGGGCAGATACGCAGTATTTT.

The chain joins TRBV4-3 to TRBJ2-5; D remains unclear. CDR1 and CDR2 from the germline V gene are LGHNA and YSLEER. V gave up 3 bases and J gave up 5 bases, with 10 bases separating them. The CDR3 sequence is 13 residues long. In nucleotides, the CDR3 is TGCGCCAGCAGCCATCGGGTCGGGGAGACCCAGTACTTC. Translation: CASSHRVGETQYF.

The gene calls are TRBV11-2 and TRBJ2-7; D remains ambiguous. The CDR3 contains 16 residues. Deletions cut 1 base from V and 2 bases from J, with 15 bases between. Germline loops: CDR1 SGHAT, CDR2 FQNNGV. CDR3 loop: CASSLGYGSATYEQYF. CDR3 in DNA: TGTGCCAGCAGCTTAGGTTACGGCAGTGCAACCTACGAGCAGTACTTC.

This sequence joins TRBV11-2 and TRBJ1-2, with a possible D match to TRBD1 (5 bases). CDR3 length: 11 residues. Germline V gives CDR1 SGHAT, CDR2 FQNNGV. The ends were cut back, 11 bases at V and 6 bases at J, with 13 bases in the middle. The CDR3 DNA reads TGTGCCTGGGGCAGGGCGGATGGCTACACCTTC. It is translated as CAWGRADGYTF.

In DNA form, the CDR3 reads TGTGCCTGGAGTTACCTACAGGGTAATGGCTACACCTTC. Residues: CAWSYLQGNGYTF. The V gene is TRBV30, the J gene TRBJ1-2; the D gene is possibly TRBD1 (6 bases). With 2 bases removed from V and 6 bases from J, the gap between germline ends came to 13 bases. Germline CDR1 and CDR2: GTSNPN and SVGIG (reference sequence). This CDR3 is built from 13 residues. Supplemented by reference TRBV30 and TRBJ1-2, the full variable domain reads SQTIHQWPATLVQPVGSPLSLECTVEGTSNPNLYWYRQAAGRGLQLLFYSVGIGQISSEVPQNLSASRPQDRQFILSSKKLLLSDSGFYLCAWSYLQGNGYTFGSGTRLTVV.

This clone appeared a few times. At one boundary the junction diverges from the germline segment, which might be a read error. V and J are TRBV7-9 and TRBJ2-7; D is perhaps TRBD2 (5 bases). The CDR3 has 12 residues. The V gene's germline CDR1 is SEHNR and CDR2 FQNEAQ (reference sequence). The CDR3 loop is CASSSAYGVFHF. The CDR3 DNA reads as TGTGCCAGCAGCTCAGCCTACGGGGTATTTCACTTC.

The J gene is TRBJ2-2, the V gene TRBV27; a possible D gene is TRBD1 (6 bases). Looked up from germline, CDR1 is MNHEY and CDR2 is SMNVEV (reference sequence). The CDR3 covers 15 residues. V was trimmed by 3 bases and J by 5 bases, leaving 13 bases between them. The CDR3 sequence is CASSFQPRGTGELFF. CDR3 DNA sequence: TGTGCCAGCAGTTTTCAACCCAGGGGAACCGGGGAGCTGTTTTTT.

The chain has TRBV15 and TRBJ2-1, with 9 bases that match TRBD1. V trimming: 4 bases; J trimming: 1 base; junction bases outside the gene matches: 2. CDR1 is LNHNV, CDR2 YYDKDF, per germline (reference sequence). This CDR3 has 15 amino acids. In DNA, the CDR3 is TGTGCCACCAGCAACGGACAGGGGTCCTACAATGAGCAGTTCTTC. It yields the protein CATSNGQGSYNEQFF. The whole variable domain, filled in from reference TRBV15 and TRBJ2-1, reads DAMVIQNPRYQVTQFGKPVTLSCSQTLNHNVMYWYQQKSSQAPKLLFHYYDKDFNNEADTPDNFQSRRPNTSFCFLDIRSPGLGDTAMYLCATSNGQGSYNEQFFGPGTRLTVL.

V usage is TRBV10-2 and J usage is TRBJ2-5, with D unclear. Looked up from germline, CDR1 is WSHSY and CDR2 is SAAADI. V lost 6 bases to trimming and J lost 1 base, with 18 bases between them. The CDR3 has 16 amino acids. The DNA for the CDR3 is TGCGCCAGCAGCAGGATGTCCAGACTTCTCCAAGAGACCCAGTACTTC. It encodes CASSRMSRLLQETQYF.

This chain connects TRBV30 to TRBJ1-1; weak D call: TRBD1 (6 bases). The CDR3 runs to 14 residues. V shed 2 bases and J shed 1 base, with 11 bases lying between them. Germline CDR1 and CDR2: GTSNPN and SVGIG (reference sequence). The CDR3 reads CAWSTGASNTEAFF. In DNA form, the CDR3 reads TGTGCCTGGAGTACGGGGGCCTCGAACACTGAAGCTTTCTTT.

The CDR3 region has the DNA TGCAGTGCTCGTGGACTAGCGGGAGGCGAGACCCAGTACTTC. Translation gives CSARGLAGGETQYF. V gene TRBV20-1 combines with J gene TRBJ2-5, with 14 nucleotides matching TRBD2. The trim removed 5 bases at V and 5 bases at J, leaving 4 bases unmatched. This CDR3 has 14 amino acids. CDR1 and CDR2 (germline): DFQATT, SNEGSKA (reference sequence).

In its sample, this clone was seen once. The chain links TRBV7-8 to TRBJ1-6, with D perhaps TRBD1 (6 bases). V was trimmed by 0 bases and J by 10 bases, leaving 13 bases between them. There are 15 residues in the CDR3. The germline V gene encodes CDR1 SGHVS and CDR2 FQNEAQ. The CDR3 coding sequence is TGTGCCAGCAGCTTAGCGCAGACAGGTGACTCACCCCTCCACTTT. Translating it yields CASSLAQTGDSPLHF.